This T cell receptor (beta chain) was documented in a study of beta chain features in type 1 diabetes. The V gene's germline CDR1 is SGHVS and CDR2 FNYEAQ. The CDR3 spans 16 residues. The V segment lost 5 bases and the J segment 0 bases; nucleotides outside the gene matches: 7. Reverse transcription of all isolated RNA meant that expressed TCRB transcripts were sequenced. The protocol was immunoSEQ multiplex PCR, while the TCRdb copy is restricted to in-frame clones and leaves out a portion. The data hold fewer than 250,000 clones, with 9.6% observed a single time. Material: naive CD4+ T cells from blood. The V call is TRBV7-6, the J call TRBJ2-1; 7 bases agree with TRBD1. The clonotype comes from a woman in her late teens or twenties in good health. CDR3 sequence: CASSQGQWSSYNEQFF. CDR3 bases: TGTGCCAGCAGCCAGGGACAGTGGAGCTCCTACAATGAGCAGTTCTTC.